This T cell receptor beta chain was profiled in a study of regulatory dendritic cells for organ transplantation. Naive CD45RA+ and memory CD45RO+ CD4+ or CD8+ T cells were FACS-sorted. The table came from immunoSEQ multiplex PCR; TCRdb's copy has only in-frame clones and leaves some out. The repertoire has fewer than 40,000 clones, 85% to 90% of them found once; the top ten carry approximately 0.059%. The germline V gene has CDR1 LNHNV and CDR2 YYDKDF (reference sequence). The junction had 13 bases not matched to a gene; V was cut back by 2 bases and J by 8 bases. The CDR3 sequence is 16 residues long.

The TCR originated in a human donor in good health. The sample was naive CD4+ T cells from blood. Subset specified: CD45RA+ naive T cells. The chain has TRBV15 and TRBJ1-2; 8 bases fit TRBD1. This CDR3 is CATSRRFLDRARGYTF. The CDR3 DNA is TGTGCCACCAGCAGACGGTTCCTGGACAGGGCGAGGGGCTACACCTTC.